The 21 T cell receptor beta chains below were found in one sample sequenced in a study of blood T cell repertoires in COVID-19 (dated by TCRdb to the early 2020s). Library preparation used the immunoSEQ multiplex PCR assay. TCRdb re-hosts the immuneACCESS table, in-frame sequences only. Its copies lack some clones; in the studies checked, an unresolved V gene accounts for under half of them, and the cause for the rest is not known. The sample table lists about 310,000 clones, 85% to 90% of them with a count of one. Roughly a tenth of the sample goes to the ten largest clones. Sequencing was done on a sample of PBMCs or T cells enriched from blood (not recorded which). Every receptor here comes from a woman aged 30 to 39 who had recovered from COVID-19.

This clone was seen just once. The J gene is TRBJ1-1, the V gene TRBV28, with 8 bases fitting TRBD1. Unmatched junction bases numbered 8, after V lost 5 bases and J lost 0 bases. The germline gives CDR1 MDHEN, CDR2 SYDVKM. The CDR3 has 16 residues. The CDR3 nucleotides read TGTGCCAGCAGTCTACCCGGACAGGGAGTGAACACTGAAGCTTTCTTT. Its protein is CASSLPGQGVNTEAFF.

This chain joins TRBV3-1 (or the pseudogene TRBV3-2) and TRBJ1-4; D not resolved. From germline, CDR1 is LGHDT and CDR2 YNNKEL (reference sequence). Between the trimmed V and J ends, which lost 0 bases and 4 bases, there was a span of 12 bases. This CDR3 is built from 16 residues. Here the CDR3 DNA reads TGTGCCAGCAGCCAAGATTCGTGGCCCTTTAATGAAAAACTGTTTTTT. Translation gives CASSQDSWPFNEKLFF.

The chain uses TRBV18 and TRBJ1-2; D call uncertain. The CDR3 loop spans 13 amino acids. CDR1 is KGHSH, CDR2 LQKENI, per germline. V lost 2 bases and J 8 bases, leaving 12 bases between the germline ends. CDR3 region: CASSPFANLGYTF. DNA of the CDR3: TGTGCCAGCTCACCATTCGCCAACTTAGGCTACACCTTC.

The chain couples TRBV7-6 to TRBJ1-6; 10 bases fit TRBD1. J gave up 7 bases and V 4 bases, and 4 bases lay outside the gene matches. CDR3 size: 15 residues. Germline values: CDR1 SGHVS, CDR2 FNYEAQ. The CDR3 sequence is CASSSTGGLNSPLHF. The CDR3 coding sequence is TGTGCCAGCAGCTCGACAGGGGGCCTCAATTCACCCCTCCACTTT.

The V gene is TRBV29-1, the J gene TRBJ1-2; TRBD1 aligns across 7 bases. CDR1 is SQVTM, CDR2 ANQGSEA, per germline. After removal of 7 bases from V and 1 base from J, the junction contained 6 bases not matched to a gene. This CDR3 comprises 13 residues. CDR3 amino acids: CSATTGVNYGYTF. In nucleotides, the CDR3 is TGCAGCGCTACAACAGGGGTTAACTATGGCTACACCTTC.

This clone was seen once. CDR3 nucleotide sequence: TGTGCCAGCAGTAGGGGACAGGGGCGTTCTGGGGCCAACGTCCTGACTTTC. Translating gives CASSRGQGRSGANVLTF. The chain links TRBV27 to TRBJ2-6; TRBD1 matches at 10 bases. From germline, CDR1 is MNHEY and CDR2 SMNVEV (reference sequence). The V segment lost 5 bases and the J segment 1 base; nucleotides outside the gene matches: 5. The CDR3 has 17 amino acids.

The CDR3 spells CASSPMELYGYTF. The CDR3 DNA reads as TGTGCCAGCAGCCCGATGGAGCTCTATGGCTACACCTTC. V is TRBV7-9 and J is TRBJ1-2; D gene uncertain. The germline V and J ends were trimmed by 5 bases and 4 bases, with 11 bases remaining between them. Germline V gene sequence: CDR1 SEHNR, CDR2 FQNEAQ (reference sequence). CDR3 length: 13 residues. The complete variable domain, with remaining parts taken from reference TRBV7-9 and TRBJ1-2, reads DTGVSQNPRHKITKRGQNVTFRCDPISEHNRLYWYRQTLGQGPEFLTYFQNEAQLEKSRLLSDRFSAERPKGSFSTLEIQRTEQGDSAMYLCASSPMELYGYTFGSGTRLTVV.

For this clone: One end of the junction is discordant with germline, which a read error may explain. Written as DNA, the CDR3 is TGTGCCAGCAGACAAGCCAGGGAGGTACAAGAGACCCAGTACTTC. Residues: CASRQAREVQETQYF. This sequence joins TRBV3-1 (or the pseudogene TRBV3-2) and TRBJ2-5, with D tentatively TRBD2 (6 bases). The CDR3 spans 15 residues. Per germline, CDR1 LGHDT and CDR2 YNNKEL (reference sequence).

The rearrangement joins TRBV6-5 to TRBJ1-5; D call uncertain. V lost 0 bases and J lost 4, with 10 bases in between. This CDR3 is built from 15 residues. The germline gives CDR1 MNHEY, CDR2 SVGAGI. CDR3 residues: CASSYSGGYNQPQHF. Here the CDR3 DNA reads TGTGCCAGCAGTTACTCGGGCGGGTATAATCAGCCCCAGCATTTT.

CDR3 sequence reads: CASSVDRVGSWTGELFF. Written as DNA, the CDR3 is TGTGCCAGCAGTGTAGACAGGGTAGGCAGTTGGACCGGGGAGCTGTTTTTT. This chain links TRBV6-1 with TRBJ2-2, with TRBD1 matching 7 bases. The junction had 13 bases not matched to a gene; V was cut back by 4 bases and J by 5 bases. The CDR3 is 17 amino acids. Germline V gene lookup returns CDR1 MNHNS and CDR2 SASEGT.

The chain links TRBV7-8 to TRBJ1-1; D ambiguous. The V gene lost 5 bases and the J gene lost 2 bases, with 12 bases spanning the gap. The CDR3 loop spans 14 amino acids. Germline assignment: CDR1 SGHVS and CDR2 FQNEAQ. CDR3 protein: CASSPMAPNTEAFF. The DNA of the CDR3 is TGTGCCAGCAGCCCCATGGCACCAAACACTGAAGCTTTCTTT.

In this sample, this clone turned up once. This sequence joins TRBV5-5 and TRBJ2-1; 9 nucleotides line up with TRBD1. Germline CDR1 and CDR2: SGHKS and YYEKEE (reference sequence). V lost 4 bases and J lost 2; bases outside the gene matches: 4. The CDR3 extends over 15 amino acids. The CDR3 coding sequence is TGTGCCAGCAGCCCACGGACAGGGGCCTACAATGAGCAGTTCTTC. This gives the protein CASSPRTGAYNEQFF.

The CDR3 region is CASSAGRGQETQYF. The CDR3 DNA reads as TGCGCCAGCAGCGCGGGGAGGGGGCAAGAGACCCAGTACTTC. This chain connects TRBV5-1 to TRBJ2-5; a possible D gene is TRBD2 (7 bases). Trimming left V 4 bases short and J 2 bases short, with 12 bases between. The V gene's germline CDR1 is SGHRS and CDR2 YFSETQ. The CDR3 runs 14 residues.

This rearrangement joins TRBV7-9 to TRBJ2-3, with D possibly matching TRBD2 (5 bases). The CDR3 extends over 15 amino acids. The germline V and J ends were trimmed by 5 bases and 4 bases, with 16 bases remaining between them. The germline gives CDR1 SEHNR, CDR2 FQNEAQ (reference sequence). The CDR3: CASSDVGEGADTQYF. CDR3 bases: TGTGCCAGCAGCGATGTAGGTGAGGGAGCAGATACGCAGTATTTT.

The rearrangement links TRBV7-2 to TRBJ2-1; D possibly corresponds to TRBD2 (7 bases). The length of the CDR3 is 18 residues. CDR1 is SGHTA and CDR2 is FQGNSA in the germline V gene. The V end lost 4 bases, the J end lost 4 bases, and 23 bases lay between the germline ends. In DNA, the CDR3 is TGTGCCAGCAGCTCCAAAGGACAGAGCGGGGACCTATACAATGAGCAGTTCTTC. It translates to CASSSKGQSGDLYNEQFF.

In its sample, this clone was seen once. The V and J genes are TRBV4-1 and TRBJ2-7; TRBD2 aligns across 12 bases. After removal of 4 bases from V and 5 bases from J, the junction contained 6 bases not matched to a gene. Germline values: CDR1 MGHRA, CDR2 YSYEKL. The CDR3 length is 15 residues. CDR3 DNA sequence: TGCGCCAGCAGCCGACTAGCGGGAGTGTCCGACGAGCAGTACTTC. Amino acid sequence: CASSRLAGVSDEQYF.

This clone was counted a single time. CDR3 loop: CASSNRYVNTEAFF. CDR3 sequence (DNA): TGTGCCAGCAGTAATAGATACGTGAACACTGAAGCTTTCTTT. The rearrangement uses TRBV6-5 and TRBJ1-1; no firm D call. Per the germline V gene, CDR1 is MNHEY and CDR2 is SVGAGI. V dropped 5 bases and J dropped 0 bases, with 10 bases sitting between them. This CDR3 is 14 amino acids long.

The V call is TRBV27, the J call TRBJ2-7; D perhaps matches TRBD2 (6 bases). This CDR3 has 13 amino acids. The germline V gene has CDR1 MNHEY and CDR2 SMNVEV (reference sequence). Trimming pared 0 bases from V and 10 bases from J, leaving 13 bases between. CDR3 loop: CASSLSREATQYF. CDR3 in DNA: TGTGCCAGCAGTTTATCCAGGGAGGCTACCCAGTACTTC.

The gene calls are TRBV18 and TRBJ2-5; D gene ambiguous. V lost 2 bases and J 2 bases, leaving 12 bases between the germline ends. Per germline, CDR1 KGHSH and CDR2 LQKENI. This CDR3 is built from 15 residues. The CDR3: CASSPSLGGQETQYF. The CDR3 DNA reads TGTGCCAGCTCACCAAGTCTCGGCGGACAAGAGACCCAGTACTTC.

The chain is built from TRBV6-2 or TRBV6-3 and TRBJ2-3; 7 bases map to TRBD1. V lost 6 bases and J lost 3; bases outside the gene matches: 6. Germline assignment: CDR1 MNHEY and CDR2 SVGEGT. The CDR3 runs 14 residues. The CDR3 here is CASSIGQDTDTQYF. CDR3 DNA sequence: TGTGCCAGCAGCATAGGACAGGATACAGATACGCAGTATTTT.

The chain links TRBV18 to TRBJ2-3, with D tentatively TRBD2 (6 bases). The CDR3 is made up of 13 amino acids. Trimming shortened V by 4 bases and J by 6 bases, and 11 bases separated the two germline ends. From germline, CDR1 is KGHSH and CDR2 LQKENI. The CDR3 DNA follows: TGTGCCAGCTCACGGGTGAGCGGGGATACGCAGTATTTT. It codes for CASSRVSGDTQYF.